This T cell receptor (beta chain) stems from a study of CDR3 diversity in severe acne. The CDR3 runs 15 residues. The germline CDR1 and CDR2 sequences are SGHTA and FQGNSA. V trimming: 5 bases; J trimming: 0 bases; junction bases outside the gene matches: 2. MiXCR, run by TCRdb on the PCR reads, gives a single entry per CDR3 protein. The sample has around 85,000 distinct CDR3 sequences, about half seen once. Material for sequencing was blood. The chain has TRBV7-2 and TRBJ1-2; 11 nucleotides line up with TRBD1. The sequence was collected from a male donor with severe acne vulgaris. The CDR3 nucleotides read TGTGCCAGCAGCCAGGGACAGGGGGCTAACTATGGCTACACCTTC. This gives the protein CASSQGQGANYGYTF. Drawing the rest from reference TRBV7-2 and TRBJ1-2, the complete variable domain is GAGVSQSPSNKVTEKGKDVELRCDPISGHTALYWYRQSLGQGLEFLIYFQGNSAPDKSGLPSDRFSAERTGGSVSTLTIQRTQQEDSAVYLCASSQGQGANYGYTFGSGTRLTVV.